This TCR beta chain is from a study of blood T cells in healthy people across ages. Study summary: Template switching caught about one barcoded beta molecule for each two T cells.

With respect to this clonotype: Its target is unknown.

The CDR3 runs to 16 residues. Trimming stripped 0 bases from V and 4 bases from J, with 15 bases between. CDR1 and CDR2 from the germline V gene are MNHEY and SVGEGT. Each sample had at least 6.5 million PBMCs isolated. Primers used in a second PCR of about 7 to 12 cycles were a sample-barcoded 5' primer and a J-beta primer mix. TCRdb processed the 5' RACE reads anew with MiXCR; each CDR3 protein has one entry. The sample has 600,000 to 800,000 distinct CDR3 sequences; approximately 52% are singletons. General observations from the study: Diversity was higher, and naive CD4+ cells more numerous, in long-lived donors than in aged donors. When one million T cells were used, diversity estimates were thought to be underestimates.

V usage is TRBV6-2 or TRBV6-3 and J usage is TRBJ1-1; D possibly corresponds to TRBD1 (5 bases). The sample taken for sequencing was blood. This clonotype originated in a woman aged 80 or older in good health. The CDR3, as DNA: TGTGCCAGCAGTTACTCCTGGAGGGGAGGTAGCACTGAAGCTTTCTTT. Residues: CASSYSWRGGSTEAFF.